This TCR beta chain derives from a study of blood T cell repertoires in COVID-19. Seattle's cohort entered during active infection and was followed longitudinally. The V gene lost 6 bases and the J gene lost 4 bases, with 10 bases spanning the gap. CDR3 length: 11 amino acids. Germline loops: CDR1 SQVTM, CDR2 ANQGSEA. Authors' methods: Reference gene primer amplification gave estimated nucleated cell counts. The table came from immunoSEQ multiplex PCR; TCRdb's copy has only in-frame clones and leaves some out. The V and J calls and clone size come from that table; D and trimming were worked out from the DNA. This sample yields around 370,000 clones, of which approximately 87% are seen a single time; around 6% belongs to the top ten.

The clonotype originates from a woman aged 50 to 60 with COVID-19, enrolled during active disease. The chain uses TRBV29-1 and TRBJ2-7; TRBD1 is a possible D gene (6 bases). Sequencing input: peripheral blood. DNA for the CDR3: TGCAGCGTCGCCACAGGGTACGAGCAGTACTTC. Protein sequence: CSVATGYEQYF.